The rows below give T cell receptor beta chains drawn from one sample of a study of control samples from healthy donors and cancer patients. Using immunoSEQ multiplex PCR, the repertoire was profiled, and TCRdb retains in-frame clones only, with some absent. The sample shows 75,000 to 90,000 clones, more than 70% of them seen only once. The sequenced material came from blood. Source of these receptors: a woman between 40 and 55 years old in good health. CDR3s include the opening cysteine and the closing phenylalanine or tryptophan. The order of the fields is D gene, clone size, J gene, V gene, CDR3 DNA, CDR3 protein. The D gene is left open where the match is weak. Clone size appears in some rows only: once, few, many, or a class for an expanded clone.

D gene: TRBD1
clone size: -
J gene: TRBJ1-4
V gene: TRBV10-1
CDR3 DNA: TGCGCCAGCAGCGGGACAGGGTCTCAAAAACTGTTTTTT
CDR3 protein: CASSGTGSQKLFF

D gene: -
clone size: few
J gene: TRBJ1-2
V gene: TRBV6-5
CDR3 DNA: TGTGCCAGCAGTTACTTTAAAGGCTCCGGGAACTATGGCTACACCTTC
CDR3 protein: CASSYFKGSGNYGYTF

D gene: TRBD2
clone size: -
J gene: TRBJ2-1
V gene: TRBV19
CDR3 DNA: TGTGCCAGTAGTATTACGACTAGCGAGTCGACTGAGCAGTTCTTC
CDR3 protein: CASSITTSESTEQFF

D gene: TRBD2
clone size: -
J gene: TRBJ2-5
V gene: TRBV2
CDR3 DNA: TGTGCCAGCAGAGGACTAGCGGGGTTCCAAGAGACCCAGTACTTC
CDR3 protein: CASRGLAGFQETQYF

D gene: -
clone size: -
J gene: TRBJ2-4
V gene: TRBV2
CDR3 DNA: TGTGCCAGCAGTGGGGTTAGGGCTAGAAACATTCAGTACTTC
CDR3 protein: CASSGVRARNIQYF

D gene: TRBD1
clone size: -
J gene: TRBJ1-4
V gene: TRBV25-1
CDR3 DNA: TGTGCCAGCAGTGAATCGGGACAGCGTCCTAATGAAAAACTGTTTTTT
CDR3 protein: CASSESGQRPNEKLFF

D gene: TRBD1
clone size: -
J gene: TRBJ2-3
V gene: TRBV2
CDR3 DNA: TGTGCCACTAGCAGGGGGCAGGCAGATACGCAGTATTTT
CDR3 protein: CATSRGQADTQYF

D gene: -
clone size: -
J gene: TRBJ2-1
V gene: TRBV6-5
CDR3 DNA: TGTGCCAGCAGTTACAGGGGAGGTAACAATGAGCAGTTCTTC
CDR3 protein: CASSYRGGNNEQFF

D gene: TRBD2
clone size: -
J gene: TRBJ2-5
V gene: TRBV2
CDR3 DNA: TGTGCCAGCACTAGCGGGAACCAAGAGACCCAGTACTTC
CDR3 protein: CASTSGNQETQYF

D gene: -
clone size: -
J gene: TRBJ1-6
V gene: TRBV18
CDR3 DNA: TGTGCCAGCTCACCTTCCCTTAACTATAATTCACCCCTCCACTTT
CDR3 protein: CASSPSLNYNSPLHF

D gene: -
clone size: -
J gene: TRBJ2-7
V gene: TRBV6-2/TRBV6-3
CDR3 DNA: TGTGCCAGCAGTTACCCACAGCGTGGCGAGCAGTACTTC
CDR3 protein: CASSYPQRGEQYF

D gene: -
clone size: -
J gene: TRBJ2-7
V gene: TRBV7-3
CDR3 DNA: TGTGCCAGCAGCCAAGGGCCAGGGAAAGGCTACGAGCAGTACTTC
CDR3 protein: CASSQGPGKGYEQYF

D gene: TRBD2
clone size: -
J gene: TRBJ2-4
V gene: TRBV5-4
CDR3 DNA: TGTGCCAGCAGCTCCGGGGGGGCCCAAAACATTCAGTACTTC
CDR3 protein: CASSSGGAQNIQYF

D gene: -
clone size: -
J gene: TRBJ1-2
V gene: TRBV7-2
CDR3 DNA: TGTGCCAGCAGCCCGATCGGGGGAATCGACAGGAACTATGGCTACACCTTC
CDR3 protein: CASSPIGGIDRNYGYTF

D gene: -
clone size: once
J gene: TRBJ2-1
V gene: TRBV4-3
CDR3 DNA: TGCGCCAGCAGCCAAGACTGGCGAACGGGTTCCAATGAGCAGTTCTTC
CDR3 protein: CASSQDWRTGSNEQFF

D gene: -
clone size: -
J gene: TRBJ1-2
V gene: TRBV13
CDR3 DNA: TGTGCCAGCGGCACCGGGAATTCCTATGGCTACACCTTC
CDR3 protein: CASGTGNSYGYTF

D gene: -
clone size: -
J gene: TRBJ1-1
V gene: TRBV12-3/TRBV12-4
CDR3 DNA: TGTGCCAGCAGTTTAGTCCGGGGCACTGAAGCTTTCTTT
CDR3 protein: CASSLVRGTEAFF

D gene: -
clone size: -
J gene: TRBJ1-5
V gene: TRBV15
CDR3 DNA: TGTGCCACCAGCAGAGATTTCGAGCCCCAGCATTTT
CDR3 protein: CATSRDFEPQHF

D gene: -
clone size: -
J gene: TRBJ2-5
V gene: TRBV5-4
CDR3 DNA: TGTGCCAGCAGCTTGGGACGGGCCCGGATCGGTCAAGAGACCCAGTACTTC
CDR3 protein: CASSLGRARIGQETQYF

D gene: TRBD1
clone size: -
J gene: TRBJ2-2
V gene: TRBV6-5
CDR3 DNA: TGTGCCAGCACCGCGGGACAGGGCCGGACCGGGGAGCTGTTTTTT
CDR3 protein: CASTAGQGRTGELFF

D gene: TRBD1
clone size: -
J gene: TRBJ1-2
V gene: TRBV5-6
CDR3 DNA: TGTGCCAGCAGCCCCGGGGACAGGGTCTTCTATGGCTACACCTTC
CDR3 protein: CASSPGDRVFYGYTF

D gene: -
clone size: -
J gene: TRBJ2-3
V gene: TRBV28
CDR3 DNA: TGTGCCAGCAGATCGGGCCTTGGGGCAGATACGCAGTATTTT
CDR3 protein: CASRSGLGADTQYF

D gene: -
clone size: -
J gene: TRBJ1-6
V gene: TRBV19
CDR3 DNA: TGTGCCAGTGGGTCTAATTCACCCCTCCACTTT
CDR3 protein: CASGSNSPLHF

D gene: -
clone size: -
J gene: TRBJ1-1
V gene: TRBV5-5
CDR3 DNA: TGTGCCAGCAGCTTGAGGGCGAACTCGAACACTGAAGCTTTCTTT
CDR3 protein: CASSLRANSNTEAFF

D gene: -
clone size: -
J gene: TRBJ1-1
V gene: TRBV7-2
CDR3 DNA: TGTGCCAGCAGCTTAGGCTCAGCGAACACTGAAGCTTTCTTT
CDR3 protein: CASSLGSANTEAFF

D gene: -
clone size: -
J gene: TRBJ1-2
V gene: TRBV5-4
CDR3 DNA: TGTGCCAGCAGCTTGAAAGCAACTGGCTACACCTTC
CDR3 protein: CASSLKATGYTF

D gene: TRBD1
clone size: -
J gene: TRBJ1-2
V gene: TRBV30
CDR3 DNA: TGTGCCTGGAGTGTAACAGGGGATGGCTACACCTTC
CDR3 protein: CAWSVTGDGYTF